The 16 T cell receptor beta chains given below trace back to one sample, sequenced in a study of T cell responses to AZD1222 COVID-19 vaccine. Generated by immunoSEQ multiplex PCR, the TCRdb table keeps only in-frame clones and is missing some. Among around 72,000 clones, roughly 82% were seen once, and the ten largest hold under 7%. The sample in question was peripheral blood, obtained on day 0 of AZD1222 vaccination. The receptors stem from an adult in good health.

The CDR3 region is CASSSGSYEQYF. CDR3 nucleotides: TGTGCCAGCAGCTCCGGTTCCTACGAGCAGTACTTC. V and J are TRBV12-3 or TRBV12-4 and TRBJ2-7; D ambiguous. V was pared by 6 bases and J by 1 base, with 7 bases between. The CDR3 runs 12 residues.

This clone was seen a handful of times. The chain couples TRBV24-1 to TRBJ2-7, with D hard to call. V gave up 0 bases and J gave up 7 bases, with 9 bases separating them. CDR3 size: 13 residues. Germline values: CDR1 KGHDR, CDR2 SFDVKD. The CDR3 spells CATSDLYSPEQYF. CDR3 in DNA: TGTGCCACCAGTGATTTGTACAGTCCTGAGCAGTACTTC.

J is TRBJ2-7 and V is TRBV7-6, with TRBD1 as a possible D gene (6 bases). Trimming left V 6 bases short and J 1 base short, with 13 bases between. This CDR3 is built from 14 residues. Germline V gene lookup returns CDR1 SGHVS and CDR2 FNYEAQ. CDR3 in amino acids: CASSISTGSYEQYF. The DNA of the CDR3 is TGTGCCAGCAGTATAAGTACAGGGTCCTACGAGCAGTACTTC.

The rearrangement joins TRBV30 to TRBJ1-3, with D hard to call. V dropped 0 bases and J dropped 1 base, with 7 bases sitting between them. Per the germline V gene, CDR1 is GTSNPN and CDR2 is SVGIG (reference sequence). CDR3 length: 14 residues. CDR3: CAWSVGISGNTIYF. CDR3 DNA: TGTGCCTGGAGTGTCGGGATATCTGGAAACACCATATATTTT.

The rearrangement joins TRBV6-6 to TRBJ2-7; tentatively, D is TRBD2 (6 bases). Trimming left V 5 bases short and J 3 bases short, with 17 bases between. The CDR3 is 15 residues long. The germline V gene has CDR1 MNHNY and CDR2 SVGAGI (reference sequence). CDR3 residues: CASSVTGTFDYEQYF. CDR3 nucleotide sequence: TGTGCCAGCAGTGTTACCGGGACTTTTGACTACGAGCAGTACTTC.

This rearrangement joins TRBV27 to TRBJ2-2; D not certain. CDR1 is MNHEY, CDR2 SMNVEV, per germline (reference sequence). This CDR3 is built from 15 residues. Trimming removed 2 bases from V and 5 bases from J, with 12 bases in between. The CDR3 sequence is CASSLNVLRTGELFF. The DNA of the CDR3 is TGTGCCAGCAGTTTAAACGTGCTTCGGACCGGGGAGCTGTTTTTT.

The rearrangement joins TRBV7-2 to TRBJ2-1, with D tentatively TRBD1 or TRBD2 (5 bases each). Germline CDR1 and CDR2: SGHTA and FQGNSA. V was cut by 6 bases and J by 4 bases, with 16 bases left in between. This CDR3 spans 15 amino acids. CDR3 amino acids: CASSKGTPAYNEQFF. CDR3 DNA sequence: TGTGCCAGCAGTAAGGGGACGCCGGCTTACAATGAGCAGTTCTTC.

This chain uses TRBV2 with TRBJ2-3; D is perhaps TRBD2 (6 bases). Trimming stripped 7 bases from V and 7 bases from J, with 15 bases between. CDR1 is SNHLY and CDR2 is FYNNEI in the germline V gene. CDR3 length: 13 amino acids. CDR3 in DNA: TGTGCCAGCACGCCGACTAGAGGTAATACGCAGTATTTT. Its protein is CASTPTRGNTQYF. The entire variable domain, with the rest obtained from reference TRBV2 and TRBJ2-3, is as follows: EPEVTQTPSHQVTQMGQEVILRCVPISNHLYFYWYRQILGQKVEFLVSFYNNEISEKSEIFDDQFSVERPDGSNFTLKIRSTKLEDSAMYFCASTPTRGNTQYFGPGTRLTVL.

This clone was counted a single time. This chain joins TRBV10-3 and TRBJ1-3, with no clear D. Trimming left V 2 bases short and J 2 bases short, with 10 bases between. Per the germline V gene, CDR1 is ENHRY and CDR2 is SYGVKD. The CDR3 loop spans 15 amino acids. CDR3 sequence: CAISEQQIAGNTIYF. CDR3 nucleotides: TGTGCCATCAGTGAGCAACAGATTGCTGGAAACACCATATATTTT.

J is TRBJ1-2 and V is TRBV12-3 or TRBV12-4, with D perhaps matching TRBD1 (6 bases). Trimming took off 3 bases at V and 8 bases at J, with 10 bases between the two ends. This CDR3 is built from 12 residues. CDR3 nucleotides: TGTGCCAGCAGTTTCAGGGGACGAGGCTACACCTTC. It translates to CASSFRGRGYTF.

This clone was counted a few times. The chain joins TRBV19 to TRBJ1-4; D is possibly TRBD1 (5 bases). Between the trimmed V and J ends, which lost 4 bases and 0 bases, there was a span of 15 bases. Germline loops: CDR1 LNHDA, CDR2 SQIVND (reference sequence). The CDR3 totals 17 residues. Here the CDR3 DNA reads TGTGCCAGTAGTACTCCAGGGCACCCGGCAACTAATGAAAAACTGTTTTTT. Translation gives CASSTPGHPATNEKLFF.

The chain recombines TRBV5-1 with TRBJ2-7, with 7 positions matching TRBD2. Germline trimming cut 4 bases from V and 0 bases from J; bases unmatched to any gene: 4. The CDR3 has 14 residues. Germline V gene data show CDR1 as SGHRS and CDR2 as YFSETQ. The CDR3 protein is CASSEERGSYEQYF. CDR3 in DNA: TGCGCCAGCAGCGAGGAGCGGGGCTCCTACGAGCAGTACTTC.

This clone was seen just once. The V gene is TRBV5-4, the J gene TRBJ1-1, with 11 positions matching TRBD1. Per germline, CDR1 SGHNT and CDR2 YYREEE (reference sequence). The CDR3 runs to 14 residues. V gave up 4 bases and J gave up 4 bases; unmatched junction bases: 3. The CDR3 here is CASSQGQGGTEAFF. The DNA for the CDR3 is TGTGCCAGCAGCCAGGGACAGGGGGGCACTGAAGCTTTCTTT.

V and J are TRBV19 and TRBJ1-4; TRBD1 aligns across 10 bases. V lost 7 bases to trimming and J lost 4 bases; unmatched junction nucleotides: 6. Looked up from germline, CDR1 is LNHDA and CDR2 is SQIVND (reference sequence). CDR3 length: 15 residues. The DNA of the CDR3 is TGTGCCAGTACCATCGGGACAGGGGATAATGAAAAACTGTTTTTT. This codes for CASTIGTGDNEKLFF.

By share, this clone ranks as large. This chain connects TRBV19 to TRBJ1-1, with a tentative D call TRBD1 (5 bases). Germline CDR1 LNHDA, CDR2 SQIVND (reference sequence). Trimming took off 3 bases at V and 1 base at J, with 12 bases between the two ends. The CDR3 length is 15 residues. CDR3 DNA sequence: TGTGCCAGTAGTATTTATGAGACAGCGAACACTGAAGCTTTCTTT. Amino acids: CASSIYETANTEAFF.

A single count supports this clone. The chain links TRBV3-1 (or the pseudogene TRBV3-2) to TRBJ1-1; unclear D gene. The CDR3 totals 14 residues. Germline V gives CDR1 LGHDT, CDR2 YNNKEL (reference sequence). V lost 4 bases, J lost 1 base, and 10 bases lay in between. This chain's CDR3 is CASSRSDRNTEAFF. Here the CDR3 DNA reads TGTGCCAGCAGCCGGTCAGACCGGAACACTGAAGCTTTCTTT.